A selection of T cell receptor beta chains follows, all from one sample in a study of blood T cell repertoires in COVID-19. The protocol was immunoSEQ multiplex PCR, while the TCRdb copy is restricted to in-frame clones and leaves out a portion. The sample shows 130,000 or so clones, around 88% of them seen only once. The sequenced material came from peripheral blood. The receptors shown here come from a man in his fifties or sixties with COVID-19, enrolled during active disease. Each CDR3 is given with its conserved first and last residue. The order of the fields is CDR3 DNA, CDR3 protein, V gene, J gene, D gene, clone size. D genes are given only for firm matches. Not all rows give a size; the values are once, few, many and, for expanded clones, a class.

CDR3 DNA: TGTGCCAGCAGCTTAGGGGGACAGGGACGGAATGAAAAACTGTTTTTT
CDR3 protein: CASSLGGQGRNEKLFF
V gene: TRBV7-6
J gene: TRBJ1-4
D gene: TRBD1
clone size: once

CDR3 DNA: TGTGCCAGCAGTTTGTCCCTTAATTCACCCCTCCACTTT
CDR3 protein: CASSLSLNSPLHF
V gene: TRBV27
J gene: TRBJ1-6
D gene: -
clone size: -

CDR3 DNA: TGTGCCAGCAGGCCTAGCGGGGGTAACAATGAGCAGTTCTTC
CDR3 protein: CASRPSGGNNEQFF
V gene: TRBV11-2
J gene: TRBJ2-1
D gene: TRBD2
clone size: -

CDR3 DNA: TGCAGCGTTGAAGATCGGTCCGAGCAGTACTTC
CDR3 protein: CSVEDRSEQYF
V gene: TRBV29-1
J gene: TRBJ2-7
D gene: -
clone size: -

CDR3 DNA: TGTGCCAGTAGTATTTGGGGGAGGGGAAACACTGAAGCTTTCTTT
CDR3 protein: CASSIWGRGNTEAFF
V gene: TRBV19
J gene: TRBJ1-1
D gene: -
clone size: -

CDR3 DNA: TGTGCCAGCAGCCAAGGAGCGGGGGGCGATCAGCCCCAGCATTTT
CDR3 protein: CASSQGAGGDQPQHF
V gene: TRBV3-1/TRBV3-2
J gene: TRBJ1-5
D gene: -
clone size: once

CDR3 DNA: TGTGCCAGCAGCTCCCAAAGACAGGGGGCCTATGGCTACACCTTC
CDR3 protein: CASSSQRQGAYGYTF
V gene: TRBV11-2
J gene: TRBJ1-2
D gene: TRBD1
clone size: few

CDR3 DNA: TGTGCCAGTAGTATCGGGTCGGGGACTGAAGCTTTCTTT
CDR3 protein: CASSIGSGTEAFF
V gene: TRBV19
J gene: TRBJ1-1
D gene: -
clone size: -

CDR3 DNA: TGTGCCAGCAGCTTGTTAATCTACGAGCAGTACTTC
CDR3 protein: CASSLLIYEQYF
V gene: TRBV5-5
J gene: TRBJ2-7
D gene: -
clone size: -

CDR3 DNA: TGCAGCGTTGATGACAGGGCCAAAAACATTCAGTACTTC
CDR3 protein: CSVDDRAKNIQYF
V gene: TRBV29-1
J gene: TRBJ2-4
D gene: -
clone size: -

CDR3 DNA: TGTGCCAGCAGACAAGTAGGGGGCACTGAAGCTTTCTTT
CDR3 protein: CASRQVGGTEAFF
V gene: TRBV27
J gene: TRBJ1-1
D gene: -
clone size: once

CDR3 DNA: TGTGCCACCGGGGAAAGGGGGCCTAGTGAAAAACTGTTTTTT
CDR3 protein: CATGERGPSEKLFF
V gene: TRBV6-5
J gene: TRBJ1-4
D gene: TRBD1
clone size: -

CDR3 DNA: TGTGCCAGCGGGGGACAGGGTAATCAGCCCCAGCATTTT
CDR3 protein: CASGGQGNQPQHF
V gene: TRBV27
J gene: TRBJ1-5
D gene: TRBD1
clone size: -

CDR3 DNA: TGCAGTGCTAGCCTAGCGGGGGGGCAGTTCTTC
CDR3 protein: CSASLAGGQFF
V gene: TRBV20-1
J gene: TRBJ2-1
D gene: TRBD2
clone size: -

CDR3 DNA: TGTGCCAGCGAAATTAAGGGAACAGGGAGTCGAACTGAAGCTTTCTTT
CDR3 protein: CASEIKGTGSRTEAFF
V gene: TRBV2
J gene: TRBJ1-1
D gene: -
clone size: -

CDR3 DNA: TGCAGCGTGCCCCGGGACAGGGGTTCTGCCACTAATGAAAAACTGTTTTTT
CDR3 protein: CSVPRDRGSATNEKLFF
V gene: TRBV29-1
J gene: TRBJ1-4
D gene: TRBD1
clone size: -

CDR3 DNA: TGTGCCAGCAGGGGGACAAGCTTAACTAATCAGCCCCAGCATTTT
CDR3 protein: CASRGTSLTNQPQHF
V gene: TRBV6-5
J gene: TRBJ1-5
D gene: -
clone size: -

CDR3 DNA: TGTGCCAGCAGCCCCACCAGGACAGGGATGAACACTGAAGCTTTCTTT
CDR3 protein: CASSPTRTGMNTEAFF
V gene: TRBV7-3
J gene: TRBJ1-1
D gene: TRBD1
clone size: -

CDR3 DNA: TGTGCCAGCAGCAAGGGGCTGTATACTGAGCAGTTCTTC
CDR3 protein: CASSKGLYTEQFF
V gene: TRBV7-3
J gene: TRBJ2-1
D gene: -
clone size: -

CDR3 DNA: TGTGCCAGTAGTATGGCGGGACAGGGGGTCTACAATGAGCAGTTCTTC
CDR3 protein: CASSMAGQGVYNEQFF
V gene: TRBV19
J gene: TRBJ2-1
D gene: TRBD1
clone size: -

CDR3 DNA: TGTGCCAGCAGCTTGGGCAGGGGCGGCTCCTACGAGCAGTACTTC
CDR3 protein: CASSLGRGGSYEQYF
V gene: TRBV7-6
J gene: TRBJ2-7
D gene: -
clone size: -

CDR3 DNA: TGTGCCAGTAGTTCCCGGGACAGGGGGCTCTACGAGCAGTACTTC
CDR3 protein: CASSSRDRGLYEQYF
V gene: TRBV19
J gene: TRBJ2-7
D gene: TRBD1
clone size: -

CDR3 DNA: TGTGCCACCAGCATACGGGTCACCTACAATGAGCAGTTCTTC
CDR3 protein: CATSIRVTYNEQFF
V gene: TRBV15
J gene: TRBJ2-1
D gene: -
clone size: -

CDR3 DNA: TGTGCCAGCAGCTCCTGGACAGGGGCGGATACGCAGTATTTT
CDR3 protein: CASSSWTGADTQYF
V gene: TRBV7-3
J gene: TRBJ2-3
D gene: TRBD1
clone size: -

CDR3 DNA: TGTGCCACCAGCAGATCCCAGATGAACACTGAAGCTTTCTTT
CDR3 protein: CATSRSQMNTEAFF
V gene: TRBV15
J gene: TRBJ1-1
D gene: -
clone size: -

CDR3 DNA: TGTGCCAGCAGCCCCCGTTTCAGGGGGGTAAAATTTATCAGCACAGATACGCAGTATTTT
CDR3 protein: CASSPRFRGVKFISTDTQYF
V gene: TRBV13
J gene: TRBJ2-3
D gene: -
clone size: -

CDR3 DNA: TGCGCCAGCAGCGGGACAGGGGGCAATTCACCCCTCCACTTT
CDR3 protein: CASSGTGGNSPLHF
V gene: TRBV10-1
J gene: TRBJ1-6
D gene: TRBD1
clone size: -

CDR3 DNA: TGTGCCAGCTCGACAGGGGGATGGGATACGCAGTATTTT
CDR3 protein: CASSTGGWDTQYF
V gene: TRBV7-3
J gene: TRBJ2-3
D gene: TRBD1
clone size: -

CDR3 DNA: TGTGCCAGCAGCCAAGGGGGCCGGGAGACCCAGTACTTC
CDR3 protein: CASSQGGRETQYF
V gene: TRBV3-1/TRBV3-2
J gene: TRBJ2-5
D gene: -
clone size: -

CDR3 DNA: TGTGCCAGCAGTCAGGGGGCTCACTATGGCTACACCTTC
CDR3 protein: CASSQGAHYGYTF
V gene: TRBV6-5
J gene: TRBJ1-2
D gene: TRBD1
clone size: -

CDR3 DNA: TGTGCCTGGAGTGTGAAGGGGGCTGACACCATATATTTT
CDR3 protein: CAWSVKGADTIYF
V gene: TRBV30
J gene: TRBJ1-3
D gene: TRBD1
clone size: -

CDR3 DNA: TGTGCCAGCAGCCTACTTGCAACTAATGAAAAACTGTTTTTT
CDR3 protein: CASSLLATNEKLFF
V gene: TRBV5-5
J gene: TRBJ1-4
D gene: -
clone size: -

CDR3 DNA: TGTGCCAGCAGCTTGGCTCTGGGGAGCTCCTACAATGAGCAGTTCTTC
CDR3 protein: CASSLALGSSYNEQFF
V gene: TRBV5-4
J gene: TRBJ2-1
D gene: -
clone size: -

CDR3 DNA: TGTGCCAGCAATGAGAGCTTAACGGACAAGAAGGCTTTCTTT
CDR3 protein: CASNESLTDKKAFF
V gene: TRBV6-4
J gene: TRBJ1-1
D gene: -
clone size: -

CDR3 DNA: TGTGCCAGCAAAGCGACTAGGGTGTCTAGCTATGGCTACACCTTC
CDR3 protein: CASKATRVSSYGYTF
V gene: TRBV6-5
J gene: TRBJ1-2
D gene: -
clone size: -

CDR3 DNA: TGTGCCAGCAGCTTAGTGGCTGGGAGGAATGGCTACACCTTC
CDR3 protein: CASSLVAGRNGYTF
V gene: TRBV7-8
J gene: TRBJ1-2
D gene: -
clone size: -